The clone carrying this T cell receptor (beta chain) showed up many times. What it recognizes is unknown. The source of the sample is a study of Graves' ophthalmopathy and Graves' hyperthyroidism. For the study at large: Investigators collected peripheral blood at initial diagnosis, before any treatment was given. Findings and limits, study-wide: A majority of expanded thyroid clonotypes exceeding 0.001 frequency were likewise present in blood.

The CDR3 runs 15 residues. Germline-derived CDR1 and CDR2 are SGHTA and FQGTGA. Losses at the gene ends were 1 base for V and 5 bases for J; bases not matched to a gene: 5. Transcripts of RNA were the source for amplifying TCR beta CDR3 regions. The first round was an RT-PCR with HTBI primers, and the second round was a multiplex PCR. TCRdb independently ran MiXCR on the multiplex PCR reads; one entry per CDR3 protein. The repertoire includes 150,000 or so distinct CDR3 sequences, over 35% of them detected once, and approximately 5.5% sits in the top ten. Ophthalmopathy donors were characterized by moderate-to-severe activity, CAS of at least 3, NOSPECS of at least 4, and duration under 3 months. Out of around 10 ml of fresh peripheral blood, PBMCs were obtained.

The clonotype comes from a middle-aged woman with Graves' ophthalmopathy. The chain has TRBV7-3 and TRBJ2-5; 9 bases align to TRBD2. The sequenced material came from peripheral blood. CDR3 region: CASSLRGGRVETQYF. The CDR3 DNA reads as TGTGCCAGCAGCTTAAGGGGCGGGAGGGTGGAGACCCAGTACTTC.